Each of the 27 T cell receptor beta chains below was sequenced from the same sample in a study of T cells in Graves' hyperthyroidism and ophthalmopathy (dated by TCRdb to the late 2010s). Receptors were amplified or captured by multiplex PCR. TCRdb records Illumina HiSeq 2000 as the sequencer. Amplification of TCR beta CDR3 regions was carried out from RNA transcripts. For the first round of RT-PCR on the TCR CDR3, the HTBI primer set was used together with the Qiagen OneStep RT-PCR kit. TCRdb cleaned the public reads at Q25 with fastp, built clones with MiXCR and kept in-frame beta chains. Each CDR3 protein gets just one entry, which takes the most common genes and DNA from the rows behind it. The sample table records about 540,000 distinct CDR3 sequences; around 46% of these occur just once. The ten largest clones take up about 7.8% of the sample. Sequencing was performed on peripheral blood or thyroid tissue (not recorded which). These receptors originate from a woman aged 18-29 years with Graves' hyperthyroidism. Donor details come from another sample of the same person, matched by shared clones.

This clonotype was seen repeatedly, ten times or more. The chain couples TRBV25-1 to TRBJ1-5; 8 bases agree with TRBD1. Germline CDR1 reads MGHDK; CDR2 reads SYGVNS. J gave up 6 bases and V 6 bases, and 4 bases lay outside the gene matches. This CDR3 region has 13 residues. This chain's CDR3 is CASSDRGIQPQHF. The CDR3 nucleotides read TGTGCCAGCAGCGACAGGGGAATTCAGCCCCAGCATTTT.

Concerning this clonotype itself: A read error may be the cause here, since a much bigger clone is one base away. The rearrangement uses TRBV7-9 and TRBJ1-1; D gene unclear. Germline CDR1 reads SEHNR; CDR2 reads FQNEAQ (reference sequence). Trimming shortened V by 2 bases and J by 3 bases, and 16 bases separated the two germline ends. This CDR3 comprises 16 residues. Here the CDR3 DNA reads TGTGCCAGCAGCTTACGCGAGGGCCAATGGGACACTGAAGCTTTCTTT. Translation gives CASSLREGQWDTEAFF.

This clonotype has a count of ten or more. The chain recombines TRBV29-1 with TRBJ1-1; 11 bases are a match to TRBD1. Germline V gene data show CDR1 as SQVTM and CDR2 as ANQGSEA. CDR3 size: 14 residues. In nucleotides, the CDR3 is TGCACCTCCGAAGGGGACAGGGGGGGAACTGAAGCTTTCTTT. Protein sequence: CTSEGDRGGTEAFF.

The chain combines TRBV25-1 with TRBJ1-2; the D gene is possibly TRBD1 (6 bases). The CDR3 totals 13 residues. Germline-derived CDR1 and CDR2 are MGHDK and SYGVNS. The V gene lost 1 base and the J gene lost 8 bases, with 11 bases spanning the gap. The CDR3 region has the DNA TGTGCCAGCAGTGAATTGGGGGGGCTGGGCTACACCTTC. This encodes CASSELGGLGYTF.

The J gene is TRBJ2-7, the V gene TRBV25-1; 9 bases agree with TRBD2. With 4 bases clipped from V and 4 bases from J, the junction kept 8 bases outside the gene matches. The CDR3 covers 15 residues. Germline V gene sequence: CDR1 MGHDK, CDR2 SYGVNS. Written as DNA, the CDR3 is TGTGCCAGCAGTGCTACTCTGGGACTAGCATACGAGCAGTACTTC. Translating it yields CASSATLGLAYEQYF.

CDR3: CSADRDGANYGYTF. CDR3 DNA: TGCAGTGCGGACCGGGACGGAGCTAACTATGGCTACACCTTC. J is TRBJ1-2 and V is TRBV20-1; D possibly corresponds to TRBD1 (5 bases). The CDR3 is 14 amino acids. V was trimmed by 6 bases and J by 0 bases, leaving 14 bases between them. Germline V CDR1 and CDR2: DFQATT, SNEGSKA (reference sequence).

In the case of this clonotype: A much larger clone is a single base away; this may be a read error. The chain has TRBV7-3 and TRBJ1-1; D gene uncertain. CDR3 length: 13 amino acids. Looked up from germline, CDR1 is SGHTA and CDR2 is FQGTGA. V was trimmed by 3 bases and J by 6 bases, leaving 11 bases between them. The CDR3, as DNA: TGTGCCAGCAGCTTCGCAGGTGGGCCTGAAGCTTTCTTT. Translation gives CASSFAGGPEAFF.

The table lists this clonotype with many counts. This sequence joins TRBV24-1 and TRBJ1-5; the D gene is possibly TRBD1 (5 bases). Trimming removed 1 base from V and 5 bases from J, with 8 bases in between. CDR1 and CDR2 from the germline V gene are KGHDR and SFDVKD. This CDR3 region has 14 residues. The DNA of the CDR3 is TGTGCCACCAGTGATTTTGGGGGGGATCAGCCCCAGCATTTT. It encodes CATSDFGGDQPQHF.

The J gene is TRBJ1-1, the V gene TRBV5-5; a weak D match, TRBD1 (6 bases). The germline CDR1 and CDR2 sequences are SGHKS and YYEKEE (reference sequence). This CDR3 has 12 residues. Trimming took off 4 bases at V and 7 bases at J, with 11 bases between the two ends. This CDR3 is CASSRDRLEAFF. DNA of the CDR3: TGTGCCAGCAGCCGCGACAGGCTTGAAGCTTTCTTT.

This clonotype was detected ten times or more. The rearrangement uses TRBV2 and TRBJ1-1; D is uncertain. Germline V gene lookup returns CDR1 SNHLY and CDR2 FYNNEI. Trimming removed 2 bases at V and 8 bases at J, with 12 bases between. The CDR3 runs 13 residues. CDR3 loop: CASSERWAVEAFF. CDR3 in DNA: TGTGCCAGCAGTGAAAGATGGGCGGTAGAAGCTTTCTTT.

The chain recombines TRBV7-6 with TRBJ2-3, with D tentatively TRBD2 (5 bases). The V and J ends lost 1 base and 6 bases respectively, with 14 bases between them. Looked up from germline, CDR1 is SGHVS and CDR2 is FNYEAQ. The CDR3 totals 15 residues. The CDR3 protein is CASSLGLPAADTQYF. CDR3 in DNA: TGTGCCAGCAGCTTAGGACTACCCGCGGCGGATACGCAGTATTTT.

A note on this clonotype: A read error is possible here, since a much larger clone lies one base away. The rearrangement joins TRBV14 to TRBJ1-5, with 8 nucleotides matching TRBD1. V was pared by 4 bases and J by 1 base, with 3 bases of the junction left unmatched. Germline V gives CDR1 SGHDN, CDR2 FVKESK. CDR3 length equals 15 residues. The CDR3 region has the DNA TGTGCCAGCAGCCCAAGGGACAGGAGCAATCAGCCCCAGCATTTT. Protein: CASSPRDRSNQPQHF.

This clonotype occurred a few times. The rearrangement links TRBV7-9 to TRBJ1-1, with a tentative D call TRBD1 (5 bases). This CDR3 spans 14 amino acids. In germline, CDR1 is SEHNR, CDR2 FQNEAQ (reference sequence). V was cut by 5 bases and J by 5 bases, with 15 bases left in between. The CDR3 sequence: CASSQVQGLTEAFF. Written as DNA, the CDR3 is TGTGCCAGCAGCCAAGTTCAGGGATTGACTGAAGCTTTCTTT.

The DNA for the CDR3 is TGTGCCAGCAGTGCGGGGACAGGGTACAATCAGCCCCAGCATTTT. This translates into CASSAGTGYNQPQHF. This chain connects TRBV12-3 or TRBV12-4 to TRBJ1-5; 9 bases line up with TRBD1. With 5 bases clipped from V and 3 bases from J, the junction kept 5 bases outside the gene matches. The CDR3 is made up of 15 amino acids.

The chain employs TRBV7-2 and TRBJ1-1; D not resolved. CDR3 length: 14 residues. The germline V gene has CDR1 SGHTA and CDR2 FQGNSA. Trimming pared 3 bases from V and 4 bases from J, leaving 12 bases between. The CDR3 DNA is TGTGCCAGCAGCTTCGGCAGGACTAGCACTGAAGCTTTCTTT. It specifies CASSFGRTSTEAFF.

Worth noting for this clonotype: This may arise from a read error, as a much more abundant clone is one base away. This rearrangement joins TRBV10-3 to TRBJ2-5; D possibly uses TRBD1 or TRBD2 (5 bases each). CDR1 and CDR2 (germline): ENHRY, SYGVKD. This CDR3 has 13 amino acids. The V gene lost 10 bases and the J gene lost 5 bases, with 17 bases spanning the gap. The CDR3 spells CANTRDRTETQYF. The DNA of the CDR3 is TGTGCCAACACTAGGGACCGCACGGAGACCCAGTACTTC.

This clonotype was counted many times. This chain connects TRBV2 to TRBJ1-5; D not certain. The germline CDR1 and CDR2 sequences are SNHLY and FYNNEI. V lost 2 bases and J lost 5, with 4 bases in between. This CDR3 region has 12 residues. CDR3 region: CASSENYQPQHF. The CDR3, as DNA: TGTGCCAGCAGTGAAAACTATCAGCCCCAGCATTTT. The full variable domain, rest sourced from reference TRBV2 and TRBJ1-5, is EPEVTQTPSHQVTQMGQEVILRCVPISNHLYFYWYRQILGQKVEFLVSFYNNEISEKSEIFDDQFSVERPDGSNFTLKIRSTKLEDSAMYFCASSENYQPQHFGDGTRLSIL.

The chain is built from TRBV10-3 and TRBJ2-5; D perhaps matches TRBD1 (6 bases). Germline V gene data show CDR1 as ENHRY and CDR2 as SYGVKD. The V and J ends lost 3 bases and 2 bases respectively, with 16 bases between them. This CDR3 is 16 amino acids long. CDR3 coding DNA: TGTGCCATCAGTGACTCCCTGGAGACAGGACAAGAGACCCAGTACTTC. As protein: CAISDSLETGQETQYF.

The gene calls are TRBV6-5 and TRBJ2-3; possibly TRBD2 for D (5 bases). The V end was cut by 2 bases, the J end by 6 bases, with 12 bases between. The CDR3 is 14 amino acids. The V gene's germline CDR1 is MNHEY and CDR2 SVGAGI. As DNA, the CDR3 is TGTGCCAGCAGTTACGCTCCTAGCTGGGATACGCAGTATTTT. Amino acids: CASSYAPSWDTQYF.

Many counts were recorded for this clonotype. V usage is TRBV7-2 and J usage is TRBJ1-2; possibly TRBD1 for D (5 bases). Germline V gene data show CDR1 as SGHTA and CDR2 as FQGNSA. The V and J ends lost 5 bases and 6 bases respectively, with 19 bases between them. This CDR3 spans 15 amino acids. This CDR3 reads CASSERQNLWNGYTF. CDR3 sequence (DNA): TGTGCCAGCAGCGAACGACAGAATCTATGGAATGGCTACACCTTC.

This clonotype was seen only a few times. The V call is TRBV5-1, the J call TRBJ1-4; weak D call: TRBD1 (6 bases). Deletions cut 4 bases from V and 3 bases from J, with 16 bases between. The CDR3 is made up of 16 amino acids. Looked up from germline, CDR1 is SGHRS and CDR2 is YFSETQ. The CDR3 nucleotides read TGCGCCAGCAGCCTAGGGCTTTGGACAGCTAATGAAAAACTGTTTTTT. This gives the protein CASSLGLWTANEKLFF.

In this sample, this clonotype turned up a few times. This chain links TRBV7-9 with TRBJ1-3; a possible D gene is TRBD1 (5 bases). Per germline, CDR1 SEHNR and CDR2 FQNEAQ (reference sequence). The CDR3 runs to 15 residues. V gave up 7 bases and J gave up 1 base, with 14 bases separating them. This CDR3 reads CASKGTQGSGNTIYF. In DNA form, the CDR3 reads TGTGCCAGCAAAGGAACTCAGGGTTCTGGAAACACCATATATTTT.

The CDR3 bases are TGCGCCAGCAGCGGAGGGACAGGGCATGGGGAGACCCAGTACTTC. Its protein product is CASSGGTGHGETQYF. The chain links TRBV4-3 to TRBJ2-5, with TRBD1 matching over 9 bases. The CDR3 contains 15 residues. J gave up 5 bases and V 5 bases, and 9 bases lay outside the gene matches. The germline V gene has CDR1 LGHNA and CDR2 YSLEER.

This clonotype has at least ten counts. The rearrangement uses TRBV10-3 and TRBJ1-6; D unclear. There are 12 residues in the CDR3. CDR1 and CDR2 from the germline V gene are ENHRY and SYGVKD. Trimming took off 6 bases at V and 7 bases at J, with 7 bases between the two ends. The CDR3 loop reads CAIRGLNSPLHF. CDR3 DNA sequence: TGTGCCATCAGAGGGTTAAATTCACCCCTCCACTTT.

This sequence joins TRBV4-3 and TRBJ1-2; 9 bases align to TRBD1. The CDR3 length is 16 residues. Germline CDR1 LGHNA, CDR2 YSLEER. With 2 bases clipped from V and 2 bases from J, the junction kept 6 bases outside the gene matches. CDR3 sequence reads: CASSQRTGGYNYGYTF. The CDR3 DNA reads TGCGCCAGCAGCCAACGAACAGGGGGCTACAACTATGGCTACACCTTC.

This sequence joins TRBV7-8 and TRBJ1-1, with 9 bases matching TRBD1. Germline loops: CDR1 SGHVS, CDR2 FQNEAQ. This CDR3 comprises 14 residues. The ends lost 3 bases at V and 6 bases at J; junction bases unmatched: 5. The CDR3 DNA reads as TGTGCCAGCAGCTTGGGACAGGGAAAGGCTGAAGCTTTCTTT. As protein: CASSLGQGKAEAFF.

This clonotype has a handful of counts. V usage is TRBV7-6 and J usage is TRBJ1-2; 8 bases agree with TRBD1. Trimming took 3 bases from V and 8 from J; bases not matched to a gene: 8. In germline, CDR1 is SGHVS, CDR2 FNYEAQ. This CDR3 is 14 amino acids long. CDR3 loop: CASSFTDRASGYTF. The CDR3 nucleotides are TGTGCCAGCAGCTTTACGGACAGGGCCAGCGGCTACACCTTC.